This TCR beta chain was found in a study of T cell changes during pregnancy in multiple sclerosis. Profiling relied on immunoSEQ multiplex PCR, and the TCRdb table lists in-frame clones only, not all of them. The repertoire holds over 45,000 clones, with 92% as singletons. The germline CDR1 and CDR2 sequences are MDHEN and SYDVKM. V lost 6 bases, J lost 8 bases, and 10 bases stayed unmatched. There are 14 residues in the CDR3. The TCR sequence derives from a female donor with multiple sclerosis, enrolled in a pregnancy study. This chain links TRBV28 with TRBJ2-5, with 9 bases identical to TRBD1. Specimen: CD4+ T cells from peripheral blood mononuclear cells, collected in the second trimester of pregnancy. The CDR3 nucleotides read TGTGCCAGCAGCTCGGCGGGACAGGGCGACACCCAGTACTTC. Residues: CASSSAGQGDTQYF.